One and the same sample provided the 18 T cell receptor beta chains below, sequenced in a study of low-dose radiotherapy and immunotherapy resistance in tumors (dated by TCRdb to 2022 to 2024). The reads were generated on an Illumina HiSeq 2500. First-strand cDNA was synthesized using Superscript III and a set of TRAV- and TRBV-specific primers, so that both TCRalpha and TCRbeta chains were covered. TCRs were amplified with Phusion for 20 PCR cycles, with a constant-region primer paired with the adapter attached to the V primers. Using fastp at Q25 and MiXCR, TCRdb reprocessed the public reads and kept productive beta chains. Here each entry gathers all rows of one CDR3 protein and keeps the most common genes and DNA. In this sample the table shows about 71,000 distinct CDR3 sequences, around 31% of which occur a single time. Around 10% of the sample comes from the top ten. In light of the paper, this sample's time point label describes: before trial treatment.

The sample here was PBMCs, taken before treatment. The source of these receptors is a female donor with ovarian cancer.

This clonotype was picked up many times. The chain employs TRBV4-2 and TRBJ2-2; TRBD2 matches 8 bases. Germline trimming cut 2 bases from V and 1 base from J; bases unmatched to any gene: 3. CDR1 is LGHNA, CDR2 YNFKEQ, per germline. The CDR3 is 16 residues long. CDR3 residues: CASSQLAGGNTGELFF. The CDR3 nucleotides are TGTGCCAGCAGCCAACTGGCGGGAGGGAACACCGGGGAGCTGTTTTTT.

The genes are TRBV9 and TRBJ1-1; TRBD1 matches at 9 bases. Germline loops: CDR1 SGDLS, CDR2 YYNGEE. V trimming: 3 bases; J trimming: 6 bases; junction bases outside the gene matches: 9. The CDR3 has 15 residues. DNA of the CDR3: TGTGCCAGCAGCGCGTTGGGACAGGGAGGCTCTGAAGCTTTCTTT. Protein: CASSALGQGGSEAFF. Supplemented by reference TRBV9 and TRBJ1-1, the full variable domain reads DSGVTQTPKHLITATGQRVTLRCSPRSGDLSVYWYQQSLDQGLQFLIQYYNGEERAKGNILERFSAQQFPDLHSELNLSSLELGDSALYFCASSALGQGGSEAFFGQGTRLTVV.

Many counts were recorded for this clonotype. The chain joins TRBV20-1 to TRBJ2-3; TRBD2 might be the D (7 bases). Germline V lookup: CDR1 DFQATT, CDR2 SNEGSKA (reference sequence). Between the trimmed V and J ends, which lost 2 bases and 4 bases, there was a span of 13 bases. This CDR3 has 14 residues. The CDR3 reads CSARLGGGPDTQYF. The CDR3 bases are TGCAGTGCTAGACTGGGGGGGGGGCCAGATACGCAGTATTTT.

This clonotype was recorded many times. The chain couples TRBV29-1 to TRBJ2-1, with 10 nucleotides matching TRBD2. Per the germline V gene, CDR1 is SQVTM and CDR2 is ANQGSEA. V dropped 2 bases and J dropped 6; count of bases not matched to a gene: 4. The CDR3 is 14 amino acids. DNA for the CDR3: TGCAGCGTTGAATTCGCTAGCGGGAGCAATGAGCAGTTCTTC. Its protein is CSVEFASGSNEQFF.

This clonotype appeared many times. The chain employs TRBV5-1 and TRBJ2-5; 7 nucleotides align to TRBD1. Germline loops: CDR1 SGHRS, CDR2 YFSETQ. After removal of 0 bases from V and 4 bases from J, the junction contained 6 bases not matched to a gene. The CDR3 loop spans 15 amino acids. The CDR3 reads CASSLEDRDRETQYF. The CDR3 nucleotides read TGCGCCAGCAGCTTGGAAGACAGGGATCGAGAGACCCAGTACTTC. The variable domain in full, with the rest retrieved from reference TRBV5-1 and TRBJ2-5, is KAGVTQTPRYLIKTRGQQVTLSCSPISGHRSVSWYQQTPGQGLQFLFEYFSETQRNKGNFPGRFSGRQFSNSRSEMNVSTLELGDSALYLCASSLEDRDRETQYFGPGTRLLVL.

The chain combines TRBV5-8 with TRBJ2-3, with D possibly being TRBD1 (6 bases). The germline V gene encodes CDR1 SGHTS and CDR2 YDEGEE. The V end lost 1 base, the J end lost 6 bases, and 21 bases lay between the germline ends. The CDR3 contains 17 residues. The CDR3 nucleotides are TGTGCCAGCAGCTTGAAGGGGTCGACAGGCCGGGCGGATACGCAGTATTTT. Amino acids: CASSLKGSTGRADTQYF.

This clonotype showed up many times. This chain uses TRBV27 with TRBJ2-5, with D possibly TRBD2 on 6 matching bases. Trimming removed 4 bases from V and 5 bases from J, with 14 bases in between. This CDR3 region has 14 residues. The germline CDR1 and CDR2 sequences are MNHEY and SMNVEV (reference sequence). CDR3: CASSYQIGGETQYF. In DNA form, the CDR3 reads TGTGCCAGCAGTTATCAAATTGGGGGGGAGACCCAGTACTTC.

In the case of this clonotype: The DNA is omitted, as the CDR3 cannot be located on it reliably, and the CDR3 follows TCRdb's listing. The chain couples TRBV6-6 to TRBJ2-2. Per the germline V gene, CDR1 is MNHNY and CDR2 is SVGAGI (reference sequence). A total of 16 residues make up the CDR3, ends included. The CDR3 region is CASSYGYLNTGELFFF.

The rearrangement links TRBV29-1 to TRBJ2-3; possibly TRBD2 for D (5 bases). This CDR3 is 13 amino acids long. The V end lost 7 bases, the J end lost 6 bases, and 17 bases lay between the germline ends. Germline-derived CDR1 and CDR2 are SQVTM and ANQGSEA. In nucleotides, the CDR3 is TGCAGCGCCCTAAGATCACTAGGGGATACGCAGTATTTT. Amino acid sequence: CSALRSLGDTQYF.

This clonotype was counted many times. The chain combines TRBV7-2 with TRBJ1-3; the D gene is possibly TRBD1 (6 bases). V shed 3 bases and J shed 0 bases, with 12 bases lying between them. The CDR3 covers 16 residues. Germline V CDR1 and CDR2: SGHTA, FQGNSA. The CDR3 DNA sequence: TGTGCCAGCAGCTTCAACCAGGGGATCTCTGGAAACACCATATATTTT. It translates to CASSFNQGISGNTIYF. Combining the CDR3 with reference TRBV7-2 and TRBJ1-3 gives the whole variable domain GAGVSQSPSNKVTEKGKDVELRCDPISGHTALYWYRQSLGQGLEFLIYFQGNSAPDKSGLPSDRFSAERTGGSVSTLTIQRTQQEDSAVYLCASSFNQGISGNTIYFGEGSWLTVV.

By frequency in the sample, this clonotype is large. V usage is TRBV6-1 and J usage is TRBJ2-3; a possible D gene is TRBD2 (5 bases). The V end was cut by 0 bases, the J end by 0 bases, with 7 bases between. This CDR3 has 15 amino acids. The germline V gene has CDR1 MNHNS and CDR2 SASEGT. In DNA, the CDR3 is TGTGCCAGCAGTGAAGCCCCGGGGAGCACAGATACGCAGTATTTT. It encodes CASSEAPGSTDTQYF.

The chain couples TRBV6-2 or TRBV6-3 to TRBJ2-3; D uncertain. CDR3 length equals 15 residues. In germline, CDR1 is MNHEY, CDR2 SVGEGT. V was pared by 2 bases and J by 0 bases, with 9 bases between. CDR3 sequence (DNA): TGTGCCAGCAGTTACCTCCGAAGGAGCACAGATACGCAGTATTTT. Amino acid sequence: CASSYLRRSTDTQYF.

This clonotype was seen many times. The chain couples TRBV2 to TRBJ1-5, with 8 bases that match TRBD1. Per the germline V gene, CDR1 is SNHLY and CDR2 is FYNNEI. The CDR3 is made up of 16 amino acids. The V segment lost 7 bases and the J segment 0 bases; nucleotides outside the gene matches: 8. The CDR3 is CASIKDREYSNQPQHF. The CDR3 DNA is TGTGCCAGCATCAAGGACAGGGAGTATAGCAATCAGCCCCAGCATTTT.

This clonotype was counted only a few times. The chain recombines TRBV15 with TRBJ2-5, with 7 bases lining up with TRBD1. V gave up 4 bases and J gave up 2 bases; unmatched junction bases: 10. The CDR3 loop spans 16 amino acids. Germline V gives CDR1 LNHNV, CDR2 YYDKDF (reference sequence). CDR3 bases: TGTGCCACCAGCACCCAGACCGGGACAGTACAAGAGACCCAGTACTTC. Translation: CATSTQTGTVQETQYF.

This clonotype was picked up many times. The J gene is TRBJ2-7, the V gene TRBV2, with D unclear. The CDR3 is 11 residues long. The germline CDR1 and CDR2 sequences are SNHLY and FYNNEI. V lost 7 bases and J lost 4, with 8 bases in between. CDR3 bases: TGTGCCAGCAAATATCAGTACGAGCAGTACTTC. Encoded protein: CASKYQYEQYF.

CDR3 region: CASRANREIGELFF. The CDR3 coding sequence is TGTGCCAGCAGGGCCAACAGGGAAATCGGGGAGCTGTTTTTT. The chain carries TRBV2 and TRBJ2-2, with a weak D call TRBD1 (6 bases). The length of the CDR3 is 14 residues. V dropped 6 bases and J dropped 7 bases, with 15 bases sitting between them. The germline V gene encodes CDR1 SNHLY and CDR2 FYNNEI. The whole variable domain, remainder taken from reference TRBV2 and TRBJ2-2, is EPEVTQTPSHQVTQMGQEVILRCVPISNHLYFYWYRQILGQKVEFLVSFYNNEISEKSEIFDDQFSVERPDGSNFTLKIRSTKLEDSAMYFCASRANREIGELFFGEGSRLTVL.

V gene TRBV5-1 combines with J gene TRBJ2-2, with 9 bases that match TRBD1. Germline V lookup: CDR1 SGHRS, CDR2 YFSETQ. The V and J ends lost 4 bases and 4 bases, in that order; junction bases with no gene match: 11. The CDR3 spans 17 residues. The CDR3 sequence is CASSLGPGTGSTGELFF. CDR3 coding DNA: TGCGCCAGCAGCCTAGGACCGGGGACAGGGAGCACCGGGGAGCTGTTTTTT.

The V gene is TRBV19, the J gene TRBJ1-5; D is perhaps TRBD1 (5 bases). Trimming left V 8 bases short and J 0 bases short, with 11 bases between. Per germline, CDR1 LNHDA and CDR2 SQIVND (reference sequence). This CDR3 spans 14 amino acids. Here the CDR3 reads CASGRQYSNQPQHF. CDR3 in DNA: TGTGCCAGTGGGCGACAGTATAGCAATCAGCCCCAGCATTTT.